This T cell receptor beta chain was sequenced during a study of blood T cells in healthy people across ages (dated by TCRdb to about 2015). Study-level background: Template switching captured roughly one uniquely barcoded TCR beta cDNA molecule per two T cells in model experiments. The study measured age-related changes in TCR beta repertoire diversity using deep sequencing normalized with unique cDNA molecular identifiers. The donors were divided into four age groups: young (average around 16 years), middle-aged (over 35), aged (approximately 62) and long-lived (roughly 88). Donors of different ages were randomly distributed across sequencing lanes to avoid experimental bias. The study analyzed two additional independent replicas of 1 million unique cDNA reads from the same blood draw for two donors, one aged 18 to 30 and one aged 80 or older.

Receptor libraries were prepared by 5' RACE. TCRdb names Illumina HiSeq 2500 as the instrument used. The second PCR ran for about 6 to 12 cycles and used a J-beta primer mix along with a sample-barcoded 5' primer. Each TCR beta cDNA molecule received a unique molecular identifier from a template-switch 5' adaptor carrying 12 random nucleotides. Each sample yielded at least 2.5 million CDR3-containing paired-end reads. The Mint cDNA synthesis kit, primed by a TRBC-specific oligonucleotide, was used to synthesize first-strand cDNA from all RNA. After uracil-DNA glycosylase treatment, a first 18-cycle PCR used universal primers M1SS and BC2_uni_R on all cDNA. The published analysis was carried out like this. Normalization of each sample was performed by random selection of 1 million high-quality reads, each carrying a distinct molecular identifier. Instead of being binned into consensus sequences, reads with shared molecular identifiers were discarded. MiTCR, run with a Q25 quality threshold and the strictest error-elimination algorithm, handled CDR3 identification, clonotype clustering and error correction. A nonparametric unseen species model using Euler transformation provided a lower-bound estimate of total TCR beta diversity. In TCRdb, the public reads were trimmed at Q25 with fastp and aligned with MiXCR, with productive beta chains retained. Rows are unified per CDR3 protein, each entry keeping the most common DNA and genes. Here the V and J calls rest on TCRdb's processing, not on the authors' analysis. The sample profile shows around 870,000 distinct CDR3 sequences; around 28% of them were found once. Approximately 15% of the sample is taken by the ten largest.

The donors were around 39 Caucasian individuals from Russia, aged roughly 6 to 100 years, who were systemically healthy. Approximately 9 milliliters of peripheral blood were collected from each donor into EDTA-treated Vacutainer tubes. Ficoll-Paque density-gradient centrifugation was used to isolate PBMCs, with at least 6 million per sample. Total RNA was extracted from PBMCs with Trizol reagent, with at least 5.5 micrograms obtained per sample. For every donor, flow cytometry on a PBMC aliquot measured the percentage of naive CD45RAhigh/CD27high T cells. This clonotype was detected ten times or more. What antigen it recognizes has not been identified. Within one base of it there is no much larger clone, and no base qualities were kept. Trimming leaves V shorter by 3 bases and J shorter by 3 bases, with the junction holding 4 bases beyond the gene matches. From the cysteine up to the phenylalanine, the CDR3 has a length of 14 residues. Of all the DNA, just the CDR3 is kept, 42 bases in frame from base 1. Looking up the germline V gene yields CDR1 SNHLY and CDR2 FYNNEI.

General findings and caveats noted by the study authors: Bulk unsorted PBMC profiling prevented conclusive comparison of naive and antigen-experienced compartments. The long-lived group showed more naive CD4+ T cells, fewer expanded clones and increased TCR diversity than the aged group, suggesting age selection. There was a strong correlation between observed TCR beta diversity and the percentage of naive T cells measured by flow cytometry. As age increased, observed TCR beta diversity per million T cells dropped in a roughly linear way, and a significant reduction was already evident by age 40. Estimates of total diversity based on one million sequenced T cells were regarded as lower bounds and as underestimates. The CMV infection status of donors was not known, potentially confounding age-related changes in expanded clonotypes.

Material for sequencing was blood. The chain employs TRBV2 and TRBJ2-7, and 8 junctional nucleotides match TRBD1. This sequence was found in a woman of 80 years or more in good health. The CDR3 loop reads CASSDRTGYYEQYF. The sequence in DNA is TGTGCCAGCAGTGATAGGACAGGGTACTACGAGCAGTACTTC.